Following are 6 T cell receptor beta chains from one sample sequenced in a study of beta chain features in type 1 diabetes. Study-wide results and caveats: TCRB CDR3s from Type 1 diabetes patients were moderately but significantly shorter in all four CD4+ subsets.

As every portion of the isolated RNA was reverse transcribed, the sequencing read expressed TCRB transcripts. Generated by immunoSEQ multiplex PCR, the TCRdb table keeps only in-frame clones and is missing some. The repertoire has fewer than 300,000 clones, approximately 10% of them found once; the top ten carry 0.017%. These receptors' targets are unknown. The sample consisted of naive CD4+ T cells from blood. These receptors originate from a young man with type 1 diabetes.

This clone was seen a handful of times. The CDR3 DNA is TGTGCCATCAGTGAGCAGGGCGGTGGCTACACCTTC. Protein: CAISEQGGGYTF. The V and J genes are TRBV10-3 and TRBJ1-2; a possible D gene is TRBD1 (5 bases). The germline V and J ends were trimmed by 2 bases and 7 bases, with 8 bases remaining between them. CDR1 is ENHRY, CDR2 SYGVKD, per germline. The CDR3 totals 12 residues.

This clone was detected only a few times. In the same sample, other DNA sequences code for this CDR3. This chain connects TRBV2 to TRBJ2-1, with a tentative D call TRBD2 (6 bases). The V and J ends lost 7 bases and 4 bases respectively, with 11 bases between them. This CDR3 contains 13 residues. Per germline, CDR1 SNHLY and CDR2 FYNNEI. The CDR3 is CASMAGSYNEQFF. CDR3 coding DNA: TGTGCCAGCATGGCGGGGTCTTACAATGAGCAGTTCTTC.

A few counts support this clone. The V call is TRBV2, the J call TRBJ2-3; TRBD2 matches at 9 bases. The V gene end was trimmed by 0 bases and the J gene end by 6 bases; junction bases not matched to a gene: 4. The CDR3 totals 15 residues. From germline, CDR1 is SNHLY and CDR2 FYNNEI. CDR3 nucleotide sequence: TGTGCCAGCAGTGAAGCTAGCGGGGGATACGATACGCAGTATTTT. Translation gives CASSEASGGYDTQYF.

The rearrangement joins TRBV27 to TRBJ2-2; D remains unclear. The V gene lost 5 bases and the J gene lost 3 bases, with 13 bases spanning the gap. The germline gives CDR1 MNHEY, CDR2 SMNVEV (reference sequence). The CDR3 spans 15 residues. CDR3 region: CASSTAAQYTGELFF. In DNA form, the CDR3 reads TGTGCCAGCAGTACTGCCGCACAGTACACCGGGGAGCTGTTTTTT.

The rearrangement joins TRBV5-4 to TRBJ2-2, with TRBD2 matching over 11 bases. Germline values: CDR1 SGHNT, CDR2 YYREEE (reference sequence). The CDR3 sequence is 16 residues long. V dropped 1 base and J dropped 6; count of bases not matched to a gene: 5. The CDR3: CASSLLAGGEAGELFF. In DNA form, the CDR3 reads TGTGCCAGCAGCTTGCTAGCGGGGGGAGAGGCCGGGGAGCTGTTTTTT.

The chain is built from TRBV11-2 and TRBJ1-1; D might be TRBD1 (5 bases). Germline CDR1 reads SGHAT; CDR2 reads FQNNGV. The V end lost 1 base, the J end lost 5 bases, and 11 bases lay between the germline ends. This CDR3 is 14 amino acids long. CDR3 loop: CASSLVWGQTEAFF. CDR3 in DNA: TGTGCCAGCAGCTTAGTGTGGGGCCAAACTGAAGCTTTCTTT.